The next 17 T cell receptor beta chains were all read from a single sample in a study of OX40 agonist ivuxolimab in advanced cancers. Profiled with immunoSEQ multiplex PCR; TCRdb holds only in-frame clones, not every one. The sample includes approximately 70,000 clones, around 94% seen only once; the top ten take approximately 15%. The material was CD4+ or CD8+ T cells sorted from blood, obtained in a trial of the OX40 agonist ivuxolimab. These receptors all stem from an adult with an advanced solid tumor such as melanoma, head and neck, liver or kidney cancer.

The chain uses TRBV10-1 and TRBJ2-6, with TRBD1 matching 9 bases. Germline lookup yields CDR1 WNHNN and CDR2 SYGVQD (reference sequence). The CDR3 spans 14 residues. This CDR3 reads CATGGDPGANVLTF. DNA of the CDR3: TGCGCGACAGGGGGTGACCCTGGGGCCAACGTCCTGACTTTC.

The chain is built from TRBV7-8 and TRBJ1-2; D perhaps matches TRBD1 (5 bases). This CDR3 has 14 residues. In germline, CDR1 is SGHVS, CDR2 FQNEAQ. The ends were cut back, 3 bases at V and 4 bases at J, with 12 bases in the middle. DNA for the CDR3: TGTGCCAGCAGCTTTCAGGGTAGCGGCTATGGCTACACCTTC. As protein: CASSFQGSGYGYTF. Full variable domain (remainder filled in from reference TRBV7-8 and TRBJ1-2): GAGVSQSPRYKVAKRGQDVALRCDPISGHVSLFWYQQALGQGPEFLTYFQNEAQLDKSGLPSDRFFAERPEGSVSTLKIQRTQQEDSAVYLCASSFQGSGYGYTFGSGTRLTVV.

V gene TRBV14 combines with J gene TRBJ1-3; D not resolved. CDR1 is SGHDN and CDR2 is FVKESK in the germline V gene. V lost 1 base and J 0 bases, leaving 10 bases between the germline ends. CDR3 size: 16 residues. CDR3 sequence: CASSQVGGVSGNTIYF. The CDR3 nucleotides read TGTGCCAGCAGCCAAGTGGGTGGAGTCTCTGGAAACACCATATATTTT.

The CDR3 DNA is TGTGCCAGCAGCCCTACAGGGGGGCCTCTTAACTATGGCTACACCTTC. It codes for CASSPTGGPLNYGYTF. This chain uses TRBV11-2 with TRBJ1-2; 8 bases line up with TRBD1. With 5 bases clipped from V and 1 base from J, the junction kept 9 bases outside the gene matches. Germline CDR1 reads SGHAT; CDR2 reads FQNNGV. The CDR3 runs to 16 residues.

This chain links TRBV9 with TRBJ2-3; TRBD1 matches at 9 bases. The CDR3 has 16 amino acids. Looked up from germline, CDR1 is SGDLS and CDR2 is YYNGEE. After removal of 3 bases from V and 2 bases from J, the junction contained 7 bases not matched to a gene. Here the CDR3 reads CASSARQGGFTDTQYF. CDR3 nucleotide sequence: TGTGCCAGCAGCGCCCGACAGGGGGGCTTCACAGATACGCAGTATTTT.

This rearrangement joins TRBV28 to TRBJ1-3; D is unresolved. The CDR3 is made up of 14 amino acids. Trimming removed 5 bases from V and 2 bases from J, with 10 bases in between. Germline V gives CDR1 MDHEN, CDR2 SYDVKM. The CDR3 DNA sequence: TGTGCCAGCAGTGGGTCAGCAACTGGAAACACCATATATTTT. Translation gives CASSGSATGNTIYF.

The chain recombines TRBV4-1 with TRBJ2-1, with D unclear. Germline CDR1 is MGHRA and CDR2 is YSYEKL. The CDR3 length is 15 residues. The germline V and J ends were trimmed by 0 bases and 6 bases, with 12 bases remaining between them. The CDR3 reads CASSQDSSGGNEQFF. The CDR3 region has the DNA TGCGCCAGCAGCCAAGATTCTTCGGGCGGCAATGAGCAGTTCTTC.

This sequence joins TRBV4-3 and TRBJ2-7, with a possible D match to TRBD2 (6 bases). The CDR3 is 14 amino acids. Germline CDR1 and CDR2: LGHNA and YSLEER. The V end lost 0 bases, the J end lost 3 bases, and 9 bases lay between the germline ends. CDR3 sequence reads: CASSQEGGLYEQYF. CDR3 in DNA: TGCGCCAGCAGCCAAGAGGGAGGACTCTACGAGCAGTACTTC.

CDR3 in amino acids: CASSDGGLYSPLHF. The CDR3 nucleotides are TGTGCCAGCAGCGACGGCGGATTATATTCACCCCTCCACTTT. The chain links TRBV13 to TRBJ1-6; D is undetermined. The CDR3 contains 14 residues. The V end lost 5 bases, the J end lost 8 bases, and 13 bases lay between the germline ends. Per the germline V gene, CDR1 is PRHDT and CDR2 is FYEKMQ (reference sequence).

This clone was detected only once. This rearrangement joins TRBV2 to TRBJ1-1; the D gene is possibly TRBD1 (5 bases). Trimming stripped 3 bases from V and 0 bases from J, with 20 bases between. Germline V gives CDR1 SNHLY, CDR2 FYNNEI. The CDR3 contains 18 residues. CDR3 residues: CASSDTSLLTALNTEAFF. As DNA, the CDR3 is TGTGCCAGCAGTGACACCTCCCTATTGACAGCCTTGAACACTGAAGCTTTCTTT.

The chain links TRBV6-1 to TRBJ1-3; D call uncertain. With 4 bases removed from V and 4 bases from J, the gap between germline ends came to 11 bases. Per germline, CDR1 MNHNS and CDR2 SASEGT. This CDR3 has 14 residues. As DNA, the CDR3 is TGTGCCAGCAGTGGGAAGGCGGGAGGAAACACCATATATTTT. Its translation: CASSGKAGGNTIYF.

The rearrangement uses TRBV4-1 and TRBJ1-2; D gene ambiguous. The germline V gene has CDR1 MGHRA and CDR2 YSYEKL. CDR3 size: 15 residues. The V and J ends lost 0 bases and 5 bases respectively, with 13 bases between them. CDR3 protein: CASSQDSRELYGYTF. The CDR3 region has the DNA TGCGCCAGCAGCCAAGATTCGCGAGAACTGTATGGCTACACCTTC.

The chain combines TRBV9 with TRBJ2-1; D perhaps matches TRBD2 (6 bases). V was trimmed by 3 bases and J by 2 bases, leaving 18 bases between them. Germline V gene data show CDR1 as SGDLS and CDR2 as YYNGEE. The CDR3 spans 17 residues. The CDR3 spells CASSAYPRDSAYNEQFF. In DNA form, the CDR3 reads TGTGCCAGCAGCGCTTACCCCCGGGACTCCGCCTACAATGAGCAGTTCTTC.

The chain uses TRBV6-1 and TRBJ2-7; D uncertain. This CDR3 region has 14 residues. Trimming took 1 base from V and 2 from J, leaving 9 bases between them. Germline values: CDR1 MNHNS, CDR2 SASEGT. Here the CDR3 DNA reads TGTGCCAGCAGTGAAGAAGGCTCGGCCTACGAGCAGTACTTC. Its protein is CASSEEGSAYEQYF.

The chain is built from TRBV4-1 and TRBJ1-5; maybe TRBD1 (5 bases). CDR1 and CDR2 (germline): MGHRA, YSYEKL. V lost 0 bases to trimming and J lost 7 bases, with 13 bases between them. CDR3 length equals 15 residues. This chain's CDR3 is CASSQDSGSFQPQHF. CDR3 DNA: TGCGCCAGCAGCCAAGATTCAGGGTCTTTCCAGCCCCAGCATTTT.

In DNA, the CDR3 is TGTGCCAGCAGCCAGGCCTCTCTAGCGGCACCTATATCTGAGCAGTTCTTC. Its protein is CASSQASLAAPISEQFF. The J gene is TRBJ2-1, the V gene TRBV5-8; 7 nucleotides agree with TRBD2. Germline values: CDR1 SGHTS, CDR2 YDEGEE. The CDR3 runs to 17 residues. V dropped 4 bases and J dropped 9; count of bases not matched to a gene: 19. The variable domain in full, completed from reference TRBV5-8 and TRBJ2-1, reads EAGVTQSPTHLIKTRGQQATLRCSPISGHTSVYWYQQALGLGLQFLLWYDEGEERNRGNFPPRFSGRQFPNYSSELNVNALELEDSALYLCASSQASLAAPISEQFFGPGTRLTVL.

The J gene is TRBJ2-7, the V gene TRBV5-1; D ambiguous. Germline CDR1 SGHRS, CDR2 YFSETQ. The CDR3 has 13 residues. V was trimmed by 0 bases and J by 3 bases, leaving 7 bases between them. In DNA form, the CDR3 reads TGCGCCAGCAGCTTGGGGGCAGACTACGAGCAGTACTTC. Residues: CASSLGADYEQYF. Based on the CDR3 plus reference TRBV5-1 and TRBJ2-7, the full variable domain is KAGVTQTPRYLIKTRGQQVTLSCSPISGHRSVSWYQQTPGQGLQFLFEYFSETQRNKGNFPGRFSGRQFSNSRSEMNVSTLELGDSALYLCASSLGADYEQYFGPGTRLTVT.